The entry that follows covers one T cell receptor (beta chain) sequence. The assay was immunoSEQ multiplex PCR, and TCRdb's table has in-frame clones only and misses some. The data show 100,000 to 120,000 clones, about 85% seen once. The CDR3 sequence is 13 residues long. V lost 3 bases and J 4 bases, leaving 10 bases between the germline ends. The germline V gene has CDR1 KGHSH and CDR2 LQKENI. This sample stems from a study of blood T cell repertoires in COVID-19. The J gene is TRBJ2-7, the V gene TRBV18; a weak D match, TRBD2 (6 bases). The specimen sequenced was peripheral blood. The receptor was isolated from a woman aged 55-75 years with COVID-19, enrolled during active disease. The CDR3 spells CASSPAEGYEQYF. For the CDR3, the DNA is TGTGCCAGCTCACCGGCGGAGGGGTACGAGCAGTACTTC.